These 24 T cell receptor beta chains came from one sample sequenced in a study of response to subunit inactivated influenza vaccine. TCRdb re-called the RT-PCR reads through MiXCR, storing one row per CDR3 protein. The sample lists over 400,000 distinct CDR3 sequences; 10% to 15% were seen once. The sample was PBMCs from blood, taken roughly 47 days after vaccination. The receptors were gathered from a man between 50 and 59 years old who received an inactivated influenza vaccine.

J is TRBJ2-1 and V is TRBV7-3; 9 bases map to TRBD2. CDR3 length: 18 residues. Unmatched junction bases numbered 13, after V lost 0 bases and J lost 7 bases. Germline CDR1 is SGHTA and CDR2 is FQGTGA. CDR3 loop: CASSLTVASGIGGNEQFF. The CDR3 DNA is TGTGCCAGCAGCTTAACGGTTGCTAGCGGGATAGGGGGAAATGAGCAGTTCTTC. Full variable domain (remainder filled in from reference TRBV7-3 and TRBJ2-1): GAGVSQTPSNKVTEKGKYVELRCDPISGHTALYWYRQSLGQGPEFLIYFQGTGAADDSGLPNDRFFAVRPEGSVSTLKIQRTERGDSAVYLCASSLTVASGIGGNEQFFGPGTRLTVL.

The chain recombines TRBV4-2 with TRBJ2-5; 13 bases agree with TRBD2. CDR1 is LGHNA and CDR2 is YNFKEQ in the germline V gene. The CDR3 runs 16 residues. Unmatched junction bases numbered 4, after V lost 4 bases and J lost 2 bases. In DNA, the CDR3 is TGTGCCAGCAGCCTTGGGACTAGCGGGACACAAGAGACCCAGTACTTC. Amino acid sequence: CASSLGTSGTQETQYF.

This clonotype was detected only a few times. V usage is TRBV7-3 and J usage is TRBJ2-7; weak D call: TRBD2 (6 bases). Trimming pared 0 bases from V and 5 bases from J, leaving 14 bases between. CDR1 is SGHTA and CDR2 is FQGTGA in the germline V gene. This CDR3 comprises 15 residues. CDR3 bases: TGTGCCAGCAGCTTAACGGGGGGTCCTTGGGACGAGCAGTACTTC. Protein: CASSLTGGPWDEQYF.

The chain joins TRBV6-5 to TRBJ2-7, with 9 positions matching TRBD2. The V segment lost 0 bases and the J segment 6 bases; nucleotides outside the gene matches: 6. The CDR3 consists of 15 residues. Germline V gene lookup returns CDR1 MNHEY and CDR2 SVGAGI. CDR3: CASSYSSGGRAEQYF. Written as DNA, the CDR3 is TGTGCCAGCAGTTACTCTAGCGGCGGGAGGGCCGAGCAGTACTTC.

A few counts support this clonotype. The chain carries TRBV15 and TRBJ2-7; no clear D gene. V lost 0 bases and J lost 6, with 6 bases in between. Germline CDR1 LNHNV, CDR2 YYDKDF (reference sequence). This CDR3 has 12 residues. The CDR3 region is CATSREGFEQYF. In DNA, the CDR3 is TGTGCCACCAGCAGAGAGGGGTTCGAGCAGTACTTC. Full variable domain (missing parts from reference TRBV15 and TRBJ2-7): DAMVIQNPRYQVTQFGKPVTLSCSQTLNHNVMYWYQQKSSQAPKLLFHYYDKDFNNEADTPDNFQSRRPNTSFCFLDIRSPGLGDTAMYLCATSREGFEQYFGPGTRLTVT.

This clonotype came up many times. The genes are TRBV20-1 and TRBJ2-7, with D maybe TRBD1 (6 bases). CDR1 is DFQATT, CDR2 SNEGSKA, per germline (reference sequence). Trimming removed 3 bases at V and 0 bases at J, with 6 bases between. The CDR3 is 12 residues long. CDR3 sequence: CSARDSSYEQYF. CDR3 nucleotide sequence: TGCAGTGCTAGGGACAGCTCCTACGAGCAGTACTTC.

The genes are TRBV7-2 and TRBJ2-3; 9 nucleotides agree with TRBD2. The CDR3 is made up of 16 amino acids. V trimming: 3 bases; J trimming: 3 bases; junction bases outside the gene matches: 7. The germline gives CDR1 SGHTA, CDR2 FQGNSA. The CDR3 nucleotides are TGTGCCAGCAGCTTTTTGGCGGGAGGGAGAACAGATACGCAGTATTTT. Amino acid sequence: CASSFLAGGRTDTQYF.

This chain links TRBV27 with TRBJ1-5, with 10 positions matching TRBD1. The germline CDR1 and CDR2 sequences are MNHEY and SMNVEV (reference sequence). This CDR3 is built from 17 residues. Trimming at V came to 5 bases and at J to 3 bases, leaving 10 bases not matched to a gene. The CDR3: CASSISGTGVLNQPQHF. The CDR3 DNA is TGTGCCAGCAGTATCTCCGGGACAGGGGTCCTCAATCAGCCCCAGCATTTT.

The chain couples TRBV28 to TRBJ2-7, with 7 bases lining up with TRBD2. CDR1 MDHEN and CDR2 SYDVKM come from the germline V gene. Trimming removed 1 base from V and 7 bases from J; junction bases left unmatched: 19. The CDR3 sequence is 18 residues long. For the CDR3, the DNA is TGTGCCAGCAGTTTATTAGGATATGATGGGGCGGGAGTTAAGGAGCAGTACTTC. The encoded protein is CASSLLGYDGAGVKEQYF.

As regards this clonotype: A read error may account for a junction end that differs from germline. V gene TRBV7-2 combines with J gene TRBJ1-5, with D possibly TRBD1 on 5 matching bases. Germline CDR1 is SGHTA and CDR2 is FQGNSA. The CDR3 length is 15 residues. This CDR3 is CASSPLAGSNQPQPF. For the CDR3, the DNA is TGTGCCAGCAGCCCCCTGGCAGGGTCGAATCAGCCCCAGCCTTTT.

This clonotype was seen only a few times. V usage is TRBV18 and J usage is TRBJ2-1; 11 nucleotides align to TRBD2. The CDR3 totals 18 residues. Germline CDR1 KGHSH, CDR2 LQKENI. The V and J ends lost 6 bases and 1 base, in that order; junction bases with no gene match: 11. The CDR3 bases are TGTGCCAGCTCCCCAACTAGCGGGGGCTTTCCTTCCTACAATGAGCAGTTCTTC. Amino acids: CASSPTSGGFPSYNEQFF.

The chain employs TRBV6-1 and TRBJ1-3; 7 nucleotides line up with TRBD1. Germline values: CDR1 MNHNS, CDR2 SASEGT. J was trimmed by 1 base and V by 4 bases; bases with no gene match: 4. CDR3 length equals 15 residues. In DNA form, the CDR3 reads TGTGCCAGCAGTGTAGCCAGGGGGTCTGGAAACACCATATATTTT. It is translated as CASSVARGSGNTIYF.

The J gene is TRBJ2-3, the V gene TRBV11-2, with 11 positions matching TRBD2. This CDR3 contains 18 residues. The V segment lost 4 bases and the J segment 2 bases; nucleotides outside the gene matches: 11. CDR1 and CDR2 (germline): SGHAT, FQNNGV. The chain's CDR3 is CASSYPGLADYNTDTQYF. The CDR3 DNA is TGTGCCAGCAGCTATCCGGGACTAGCGGACTATAACACAGATACGCAGTATTTT.

There are a few counts of this clonotype. The genes are TRBV6-6 and TRBJ2-2; 7 bases match TRBD2. Losses at the gene ends were 7 bases for V and 7 bases for J; bases not matched to a gene: 3. Germline-derived CDR1 and CDR2 are MNHNY and SVGAGI (reference sequence). The CDR3 sequence is 12 residues long. The CDR3 nucleotides are TGTGCCAGCATCGGGGGGTTCGGGGAGCTGTTTTTT. Its protein product is CASIGGFGELFF.

This clonotype has only a few counts. This rearrangement joins TRBV12-3 or TRBV12-4 to TRBJ2-1; 8 bases fit TRBD2. This CDR3 region has 14 residues. The V segment lost 5 bases and the J segment 7 bases; nucleotides outside the gene matches: 7. Here the CDR3 reads CASSGSGSGNEQFF. CDR3 coding DNA: TGTGCCAGCAGTGGCAGCGGGAGTGGAAATGAGCAGTTCTTC.

This chain links TRBV7-3 with TRBJ2-5, with D hard to call. Trimming stripped 4 bases from V and 0 bases from J, with 12 bases between. The germline CDR1 and CDR2 sequences are SGHTA and FQGTGA. This CDR3 is built from 15 residues. The chain's CDR3 is CASSSGYSYQETQYF. The DNA of the CDR3 is TGTGCCAGCAGCTCCGGCTACTCGTACCAAGAGACCCAGTACTTC.

J is TRBJ2-2 and V is TRBV4-2; TRBD2 aligns across 8 bases. This CDR3 comprises 16 residues. CDR1 and CDR2 (germline): LGHNA, YNFKEQ. V was pared by 0 bases and J by 8 bases, with 8 bases of the junction left unmatched. For the CDR3, the DNA is TGTGCCAGCAGCCAAGAAACCCGGGGGGGCCTTGGGGAGCTGTTTTTT. Protein product: CASSQETRGGLGELFF.

The J gene is TRBJ2-1, the V gene TRBV28, with D uncertain. Deletions cut 5 bases from V and 8 bases from J, with 13 bases between. Germline CDR1 is MDHEN and CDR2 is SYDVKM. The CDR3 sequence is 13 residues long. This CDR3 is CASSPYLVDEQFF. DNA for the CDR3: TGTGCCAGCAGTCCCTATCTAGTCGATGAGCAGTTCTTC.

This clonotype was counted ten times or more. CDR3 DNA: TGTGCCAGCAGCCGTACGCCAGGGAACACCGGGGAGCTGTTTTTT. This sequence encodes CASSRTPGNTGELFF. This chain uses TRBV7-2 with TRBJ2-2; D gene ambiguous. V lost 5 bases and J 1 base, leaving 11 bases between the germline ends. From germline, CDR1 is SGHTA and CDR2 FQGNSA. The CDR3 is 15 residues long. The whole variable domain, filled in from reference TRBV7-2 and TRBJ2-2, reads GAGVSQSPSNKVTEKGKDVELRCDPISGHTALYWYRQSLGQGLEFLIYFQGNSAPDKSGLPSDRFSAERTGGSVSTLTIQRTQQEDSAVYLCASSRTPGNTGELFFGEGSRLTVL.

The chain is built from TRBV12-3 or TRBV12-4 and TRBJ2-7; perhaps TRBD1 as D (5 bases). Trimming left V 1 base short and J 2 bases short, with 12 bases between. The CDR3 is 15 residues long. This chain's CDR3 is CASSLGTPITYEQYF. The CDR3 DNA sequence: TGTGCCAGCAGTTTAGGGACACCGATTACCTACGAGCAGTACTTC.

This clonotype occurred a few times. The J gene is TRBJ1-2, the V gene TRBV7-9, with no clear D. Trimming pared 1 base from V and 0 bases from J, leaving 6 bases between. Germline V gives CDR1 SEHNR, CDR2 FQNEAQ (reference sequence). The CDR3 sequence is 14 residues long. In DNA, the CDR3 is TGTGCCAGCAGCTTAGGGGAAGCTAACTATGGCTACACCTTC. Its translation: CASSLGEANYGYTF.

This clonotype was detected a few times. This chain joins TRBV10-3 and TRBJ1-1; D may be TRBD1 (5 bases). Germline V gives CDR1 ENHRY, CDR2 SYGVKD. V was clipped by 0 bases and J by 1 base, with 15 bases between them. The CDR3 loop spans 17 amino acids. CDR3 nucleotides: TGTGCCATCAGTGAGTCGTTGGGAGGGGCCGAGAACACTGAAGCTTTCTTT. This encodes CAISESLGGAENTEAFF.

The chain combines TRBV19 with TRBJ2-1; 7 bases line up with TRBD2. This CDR3 contains 15 residues. The V and J ends lost 5 bases and 8 bases, in that order; junction bases with no gene match: 12. Germline lookup yields CDR1 LNHDA and CDR2 SQIVND (reference sequence). The CDR3 region is CASSSLGLAAYEQFF. The CDR3 bases are TGTGCCAGTAGTTCCCTGGGGCTAGCGGCTTATGAGCAGTTCTTC.

The rearrangement links TRBV5-1 to TRBJ2-3; tentative D call: TRBD2 (5 bases). The CDR3 consists of 15 residues. V shed 0 bases and J shed 5 bases, with 13 bases lying between them. From germline, CDR1 is SGHRS and CDR2 YFSETQ. CDR3 coding DNA: TGCGCCAGCAGCTTGGTCCGGAATGCGGGAGATACGCAGTATTTT. This gives the protein CASSLVRNAGDTQYF.